One and the same sample provided the 5 T cell receptor beta chains below, sequenced in a study of blood T cell repertoires in COVID-19. Only in-frame clones appear in the TCRdb table, and some are missing; sequencing was by immunoSEQ multiplex PCR. The sample shows roughly 150,000 clones, 80% to 90% of them seen only once. The sample was peripheral blood. These receptors came from a woman of 80 years or more with acute or convalescent COVID-19.

The chain recombines TRBV4-1 with TRBJ1-1; D gene ambiguous. The CDR3 has 13 amino acids. The germline CDR1 and CDR2 sequences are MGHRA and YSYEKL. V lost 4 bases, J lost 5 bases, and 11 bases lay in between. The CDR3 is CASSRQWETEAFF. For the CDR3, the DNA is TGCGCCAGCAGCCGGCAATGGGAGACTGAAGCTTTCTTT.

This clone was seen many times. The chain couples TRBV5-5 to TRBJ1-6; 7 nucleotides line up with TRBD1. The CDR3 covers 16 residues. V gave up 0 bases and J gave up 5 bases; unmatched junction bases: 5. Germline V gives CDR1 SGHKS, CDR2 YYEKEE (reference sequence). This CDR3 is CASSLAGTENNSPLHF. CDR3 nucleotides: TGTGCCAGCAGCTTGGCCGGGACAGAAAATAATTCACCCCTCCACTTT.

This clone was seen more than once but under ten times. This rearrangement joins TRBV3-1 (or the pseudogene TRBV3-2) to TRBJ1-2; TRBD1 matches 9 bases. V lost 0 bases and J lost 10; bases outside the gene matches: 6. The germline V gene encodes CDR1 LGHDT and CDR2 YNNKEL (reference sequence). CDR3 length: 14 amino acids. In nucleotides, the CDR3 is TGTGCCAGCAGCCAAGAAGGGGGGGACAGGGTCTACACCTTC. This translates into CASSQEGGDRVYTF.

Only a few counts were recorded for this clone. This rearrangement joins TRBV7-9 to TRBJ1-2, with D uncertain. Germline-derived CDR1 and CDR2 are SEHNR and FQNEAQ (reference sequence). Trimming shortened V by 5 bases and J by 3 bases, and 7 bases separated the two germline ends. The CDR3 extends over 12 amino acids. CDR3 loop: CASSISDYGYTF. DNA for the CDR3: TGTGCCAGCAGCATATCAGACTATGGCTACACCTTC. Complete variable domain (other parts from reference TRBV7-9 and TRBJ1-2): DTGVSQNPRHKITKRGQNVTFRCDPISEHNRLYWYRQTLGQGPEFLTYFQNEAQLEKSRLLSDRFSAERPKGSFSTLEIQRTEQGDSAMYLCASSISDYGYTFGSGTRLTVV.

The genes are TRBV5-1 and TRBJ1-1; D remains unclear. Trimming stripped 0 bases from V and 1 base from J, with 10 bases between. This CDR3 comprises 15 residues. The V gene's germline CDR1 is SGHRS and CDR2 YFSETQ. The CDR3: CASSLDHGENTEAFF. The DNA for the CDR3 is TGCGCCAGCAGCTTGGACCACGGGGAGAACACTGAAGCTTTCTTT.